The T cell receptor beta chain described here comes from a study of radiotherapy plus CTLA-4 blockade in lung cancer. This CDR3 comprises 15 residues. V lost 6 bases and J lost 0; bases outside the gene matches: 5. The germline CDR1 and CDR2 sequences are MDHEN and SYDVKM. The repertoire was sequenced with immunoSEQ multiplex PCR; TCRdb's copy has only in-frame clones and lacks some. Found here are tens of thousands of clones, around 83% of them singletons; the top ten hold just over 14%. The sequence was obtained from a human donor with non-small cell lung cancer that progressed on radiotherapy plus ipilimumab. The input for sequencing was peripheral blood, taken from a patient treated with radiotherapy plus ipilimumab. This chain connects TRBV28 to TRBJ2-1; 7 bases line up with TRBD1. CDR3 sequence: CASRLQGVSYNEQFF. DNA of the CDR3: TGTGCCAGCAGGCTGCAGGGGGTCTCCTACAATGAGCAGTTCTTC.